Ten or more counts support the clone carrying this TCR beta chain. The sample is drawn from a study of kidney transplant recipient with SARS-CoV-2 infection. CDR3 length equals 12 residues. V was pared by 5 bases and J by 8 bases, with 10 bases between. CDR1 and CDR2 from the germline V gene are SGHTA and FQGNSA. Via MiXCR, TCRdb re-called the reads, giving one row per CDR3 protein. The sample consists of approximately 240,000 distinct CDR3 sequences, 29% of them appearing once. The chain recombines TRBV7-2 with TRBJ1-5; D perhaps matches TRBD1 (6 bases). The material sequenced was a blood sample, taken at baseline and on day 111 from a kidney transplant recipient. This TCR was sampled from a young adult male patient who had COVID-19 and was a kidney transplant recipient. Some of the T cells might come from the graft donor. This chain's CDR3 is CASSVTGKPQHF. CDR3 nucleotides: TGTGCCAGCAGCGTTACAGGGAAGCCCCAGCATTTT.